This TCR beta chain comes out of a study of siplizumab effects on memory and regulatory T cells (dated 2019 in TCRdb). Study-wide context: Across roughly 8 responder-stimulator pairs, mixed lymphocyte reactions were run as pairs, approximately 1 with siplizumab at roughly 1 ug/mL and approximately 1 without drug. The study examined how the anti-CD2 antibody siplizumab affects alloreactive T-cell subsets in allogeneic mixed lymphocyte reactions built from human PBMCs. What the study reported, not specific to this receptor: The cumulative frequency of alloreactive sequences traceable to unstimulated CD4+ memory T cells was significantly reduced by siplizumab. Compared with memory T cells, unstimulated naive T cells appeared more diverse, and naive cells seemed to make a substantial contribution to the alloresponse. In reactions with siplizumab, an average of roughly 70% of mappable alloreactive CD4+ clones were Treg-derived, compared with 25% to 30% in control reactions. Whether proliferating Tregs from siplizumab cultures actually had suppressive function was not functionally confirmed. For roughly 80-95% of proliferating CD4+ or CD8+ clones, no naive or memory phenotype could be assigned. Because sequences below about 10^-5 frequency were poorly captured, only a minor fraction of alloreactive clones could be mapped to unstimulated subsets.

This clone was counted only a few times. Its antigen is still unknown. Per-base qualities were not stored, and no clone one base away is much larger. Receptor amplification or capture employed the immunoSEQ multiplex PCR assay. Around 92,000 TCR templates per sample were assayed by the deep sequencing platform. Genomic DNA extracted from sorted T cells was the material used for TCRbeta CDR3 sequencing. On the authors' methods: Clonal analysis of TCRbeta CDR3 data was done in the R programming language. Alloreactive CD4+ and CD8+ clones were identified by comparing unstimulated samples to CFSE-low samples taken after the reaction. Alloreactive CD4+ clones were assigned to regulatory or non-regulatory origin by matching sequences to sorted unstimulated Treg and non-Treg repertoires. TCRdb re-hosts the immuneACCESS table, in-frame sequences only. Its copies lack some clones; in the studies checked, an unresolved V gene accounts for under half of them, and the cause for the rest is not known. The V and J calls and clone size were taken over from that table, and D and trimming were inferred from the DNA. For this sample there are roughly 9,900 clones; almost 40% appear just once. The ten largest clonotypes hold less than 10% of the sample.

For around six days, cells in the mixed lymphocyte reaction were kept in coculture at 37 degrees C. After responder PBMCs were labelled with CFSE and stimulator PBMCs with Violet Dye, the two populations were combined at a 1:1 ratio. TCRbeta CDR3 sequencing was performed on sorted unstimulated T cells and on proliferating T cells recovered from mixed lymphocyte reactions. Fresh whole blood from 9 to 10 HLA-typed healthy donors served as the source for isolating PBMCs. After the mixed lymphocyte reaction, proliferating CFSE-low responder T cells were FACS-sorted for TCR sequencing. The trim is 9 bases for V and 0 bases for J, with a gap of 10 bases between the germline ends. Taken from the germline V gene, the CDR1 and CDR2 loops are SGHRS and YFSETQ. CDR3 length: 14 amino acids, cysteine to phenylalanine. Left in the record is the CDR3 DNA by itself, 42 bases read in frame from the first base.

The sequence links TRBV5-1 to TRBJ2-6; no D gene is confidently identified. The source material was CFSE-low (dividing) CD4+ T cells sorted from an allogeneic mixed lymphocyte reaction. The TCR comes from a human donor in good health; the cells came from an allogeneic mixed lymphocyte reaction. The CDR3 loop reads CAIGHSSGANVLTF. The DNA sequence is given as TGCGCCATTGGCCACTCCTCTGGGGCCAACGTCCTGACTTTC.